What follows are 32 T cell receptor beta chains derived from one specimen sequenced in a study of patients and donors after allogeneic stem cell transplantation. Each CDR3 protein is one row after TCRdb ran MiXCR on the RT-PCR reads. The sample records about 74,000 distinct CDR3 sequences, more than 20% being singletons. The specimen sequenced was blood, either unsorted or a sorted T cell fraction (not recorded which). The receptors come from a human donor who was either an allogeneic HSCT recipient or a stem cell or donor lymphocyte infusion donor (not recorded which). It is not recorded whose cells these are; they may come from a transplant donor.

This clonotype was seen a handful of times. V is TRBV20-1 and J is TRBJ2-3, with D possibly called TRBD1 or TRBD2 (5 bases each). Trimming stripped 0 bases from V and 6 bases from J, with 10 bases between. This CDR3 is built from 13 residues. The germline gives CDR1 DFQATT, CDR2 SNEGSKA (reference sequence). The CDR3 here is CSARDTWGDTQYF. The CDR3 DNA follows: TGCAGTGCTAGAGATACCTGGGGGGATACGCAGTATTTT.

V is TRBV10-3 and J is TRBJ2-7; D is perhaps TRBD2 (5 bases). This CDR3 has 17 amino acids. Germline assignment: CDR1 ENHRY and CDR2 SYGVKD. V lost 2 bases, J lost 0 bases, and 17 bases lay in between. The CDR3 loop reads CAISEPTRTSGSYEQYF. CDR3 bases: TGTGCCATCAGTGAGCCCACTAGGACGTCAGGCTCCTACGAGCAGTACTTC.

In this sample, this clonotype turned up a few times. Sequence at one end of the junction differs from germline and may be a read error. The CDR3 reads CASSLDRVSEQFF. In DNA, the CDR3 is TGTGCTAGCAGCTTAGACAGGGTAAGCGAGCAGTTCTTC. V usage is TRBV7-7 and J usage is TRBJ2-1, with 7 bases that match TRBD1. The CDR3 covers 13 residues. Looked up from germline, CDR1 is SSHAT and CDR2 is FNYEAQ (reference sequence).

The chain couples TRBV6-2 or TRBV6-3 to TRBJ2-5; the D gene is possibly TRBD2 (6 bases). The CDR3 runs to 14 residues. Germline lookup yields CDR1 MNHEY and CDR2 SVGEGT. Trimming removed 2 bases from V and 3 bases from J, with 10 bases in between. The DNA for the CDR3 is TGTGCCAGCAGTTACCGCGGACTAAAAGAGACCCAGTACTTC. It is translated as CASSYRGLKETQYF.

V is TRBV5-1 and J is TRBJ2-2, with 7 bases aligning to TRBD1. The V and J ends lost 1 base and 4 bases, in that order; junction bases with no gene match: 13. The germline V gene encodes CDR1 SGHRS and CDR2 YFSETQ. The CDR3 loop spans 18 amino acids. This chain's CDR3 is CASSLPPDRVGITGELFF. The CDR3 DNA reads TGCGCCAGCAGCTTGCCACCTGACAGGGTGGGGATCACCGGGGAGCTGTTTTTT.

The chain has TRBV24-1 and TRBJ2-1; TRBD2 agrees at 12 bases. The CDR3 extends over 13 amino acids. The V and J ends lost 7 bases and 8 bases, in that order; junction bases with no gene match: 2. Germline values: CDR1 KGHDR, CDR2 SFDVKD. The CDR3 DNA reads TGTGCCACCAGGCTAGCGGGAGGGGATGAGCAGTTCTTC. Amino acids: CATRLAGGDEQFF.

Only a few counts were recorded for this clonotype. The chain uses TRBV7-9 and TRBJ2-1, with D possibly TRBD2 on 6 matching bases. V lost 6 bases and J lost 0, with 15 bases in between. Looked up from germline, CDR1 is SEHNR and CDR2 is FQNEAQ (reference sequence). This CDR3 has 16 residues. CDR3 amino acids: CASSLSGWGSYNEQFF. The CDR3 DNA reads TGTGCCAGCAGTCTTAGCGGATGGGGCTCCTACAATGAGCAGTTCTTC.

The V and J genes are TRBV14 and TRBJ2-5; no firm D call. Germline loops: CDR1 SGHDN, CDR2 FVKESK. V was clipped by 3 bases and J by 4 bases, with 3 bases between them. The CDR3 spans 11 residues. The CDR3 loop is CASSHRETQYF. The CDR3 DNA sequence: TGTGCCAGCAGCCACAGAGAGACCCAGTACTTC.

The gene calls are TRBV5-1 and TRBJ2-2, with D perhaps matching TRBD1 (5 bases). CDR1 and CDR2 (germline): SGHRS, YFSETQ. V dropped 1 base and J dropped 4 bases, with 14 bases sitting between them. CDR3 length equals 16 residues. CDR3 bases: TGCGCCAGCAGCTTGACAAGGGGTCGGATCACCGGGGAGCTGTTTTTT. It codes for CASSLTRGRITGELFF.

This clonotype has a handful of counts. The chain uses TRBV7-9 and TRBJ2-1; 10 bases agree with TRBD2. Unmatched junction bases numbered 14, after V lost 5 bases and J lost 1 base. This CDR3 has 19 amino acids. Germline-derived CDR1 and CDR2 are SEHNR and FQNEAQ (reference sequence). CDR3 in amino acids: CASSPLAGGALPSYNEQFF. CDR3 nucleotides: TGTGCCAGCAGCCCATTAGCGGGAGGAGCATTGCCATCCTACAATGAGCAGTTCTTC.

The chain couples TRBV20-1 to TRBJ2-7; D may be TRBD1 or TRBD2 (5 bases each). The CDR3 spans 11 residues. The germline CDR1 and CDR2 sequences are DFQATT and SNEGSKA (reference sequence). Trimming stripped 8 bases from V and 4 bases from J, with 12 bases between. In DNA form, the CDR3 reads TGCAGTTGCCGGGACGAGTACGAGCAGTACTTC. It is translated as CSCRDEYEQYF.

This clonotype has a handful of counts. The chain recombines TRBV7-8 with TRBJ1-1, with D tentatively TRBD1 (6 bases). This CDR3 comprises 13 residues. Germline lookup yields CDR1 SGHVS and CDR2 FQNEAQ. Between the trimmed V and J ends, which lost 1 base and 5 bases, there was a span of 8 bases. The DNA of the CDR3 is TGTGCCAGCAGCTTAGTGCAGGGGACTGAAGCTTTCTTT. The encoded protein is CASSLVQGTEAFF.

The chain joins TRBV4-3 to TRBJ2-7; D call uncertain. Germline V gene data show CDR1 as LGHNA and CDR2 as YSLEER. With 2 bases removed from V and 1 base from J, the gap between germline ends came to 9 bases. The CDR3 consists of 14 residues. This CDR3 is CASSQLGNSYEQYF. CDR3 DNA sequence: TGCGCCAGCAGCCAACTAGGGAATTCCTACGAGCAGTACTTC.

As DNA, the CDR3 is TGTGCCAGCTGTTATGACAGGGATACGCAGTATTTT. Translated, it gives CASCYDRDTQYF. The rearrangement joins TRBV2 to TRBJ2-3; D perhaps matches TRBD1 (6 bases). This CDR3 has 12 residues. V was shortened by 8 bases and J by 6 bases, with 12 bases between the two germline ends. Germline V gene sequence: CDR1 SNHLY, CDR2 FYNNEI.

The chain carries TRBV6-6 and TRBJ2-5; no reliable D call. The germline V gene has CDR1 MNHNY and CDR2 SVGAGI (reference sequence). Trimming left V 6 bases short and J 3 bases short, with 11 bases between. This CDR3 contains 13 residues. The CDR3 is CASRVLAKETQYF. In nucleotides, the CDR3 is TGTGCCAGCAGAGTTCTGGCTAAAGAGACCCAGTACTTC.

CDR3 in amino acids: CASSHGTSYEQYF. The CDR3, as DNA: TGTGCCAGCAGCCATGGGACTTCCTACGAGCAGTACTTC. This chain uses TRBV5-6 with TRBJ2-7; TRBD2 might be the D (6 bases). The ends were cut back, 4 bases at V and 1 base at J, with 9 bases in the middle. The CDR3 loop spans 13 amino acids. CDR1 and CDR2 from the germline V gene are SGHDT and YYEEEE.

This clonotype was observed a handful of times. The chain recombines TRBV3-1 with TRBJ2-3; TRBD2 aligns across 12 bases. Germline V lookup: CDR1 LGHDT, CDR2 YNNKEL (reference sequence). Unmatched junction bases numbered 6, after V lost 3 bases and J lost 5 bases. CDR3 length: 16 amino acids. The CDR3 here is CASSHQLAGGEDTQYF. The DNA of the CDR3 is TGTGCCAGCAGCCACCAACTAGCGGGGGGCGAAGATACGCAGTATTTT.

This clonotype was counted only a few times. V and J are TRBV5-6 and TRBJ2-7, with a possible D match to TRBD1 (5 bases). Trimming removed 1 base from V and 4 bases from J, with 12 bases in between. Germline assignment: CDR1 SGHDT and CDR2 YYEEEE. The CDR3 runs 14 residues. Here the CDR3 DNA reads TGTGCCAGCAGCTTGTCCAGGGATGGGTACGAGCAGTACTTC. It codes for CASSLSRDGYEQYF.

The CDR3: CASSVSGVLNEQFF. In DNA form, the CDR3 reads TGTGCCAGCAGCGTATCGGGAGTTCTCAATGAGCAGTTCTTC. The chain carries TRBV11-3 and TRBJ2-1; possibly TRBD2 for D (6 bases). CDR3 size: 14 residues. Germline loops: CDR1 SGHNT, CDR2 YENEEA. The V end was cut by 5 bases, the J end by 6 bases, with 14 bases between.

This chain connects TRBV4-3 to TRBJ1-1; D gene uncertain. CDR1 is LGHNA, CDR2 YSLEER, per germline. The germline V and J ends were trimmed by 4 bases and 1 base, with 22 bases remaining between them. The CDR3 runs to 18 residues. CDR3 protein: CASSLLWQDEPTNTEAFF. The CDR3 nucleotides read TGCGCCAGCAGCCTTCTCTGGCAGGATGAACCCACGAACACTGAAGCTTTCTTT.

This clonotype has only a few counts. CDR3 bases: TGCAGCGTTACCAGCGGGAGGGAGACCCAGTACTTC. Its protein product is CSVTSGRETQYF. The rearrangement uses TRBV29-1 and TRBJ2-5; 9 bases fit TRBD2. The CDR3 extends over 12 amino acids. V was clipped by 5 bases and J by 5 bases; unmatched bases: 3. CDR1 and CDR2 from the germline V gene are SQVTM and ANQGSEA.

This clonotype was seen a few times. This chain uses TRBV5-1 with TRBJ1-1; no definite D call. The CDR3 is 13 residues long. The V end was cut by 5 bases, the J end by 6 bases, with 14 bases between. Germline assignment: CDR1 SGHRS and CDR2 YFSETQ. The CDR3 sequence is CASSMIEGSEAFF. CDR3 in DNA: TGCGCCAGCAGTATGATAGAAGGATCTGAAGCTTTCTTT.

J is TRBJ2-7 and V is TRBV6-6; either TRBD1 or TRBD2 may supply D (5 bases each). CDR3 length: 16 amino acids. V was cut by 5 bases and J by 5 bases, with 22 bases left in between. Per germline, CDR1 MNHNY and CDR2 SVGAGI (reference sequence). The CDR3 is CASSQAPGTYGDEQYF. For the CDR3, the DNA is TGTGCCAGCAGTCAAGCACCCGGGACCTACGGGGACGAGCAGTACTTC.

The count of this clonotype is one. This chain connects TRBV9 to TRBJ2-5, with D possibly being TRBD1 or TRBD2 (5 bases each). This CDR3 is 18 amino acids long. Germline V gives CDR1 SGDLS, CDR2 YYNGEE. Trimming took off 4 bases at V and 0 bases at J, with 22 bases between the two ends. CDR3 loop: CASSPLGVRPAYQETQYF. Written as DNA, the CDR3 is TGTGCCAGCAGCCCCCTGGGGGTTCGACCGGCCTACCAAGAGACCCAGTACTTC.

The chain couples TRBV2 to TRBJ1-2, with 9 bases identical to TRBD1. This CDR3 comprises 12 residues. The J segment lost 8 bases and the V segment lost 6 bases, leaving 4 bases of the junction unmatched. Germline V gives CDR1 SNHLY, CDR2 FYNNEI. CDR3: CASSVDRGGYTF. In DNA, the CDR3 is TGTGCCAGCAGCGTCGACAGGGGGGGCTACACCTTC.

V is TRBV12-3 or TRBV12-4 and J is TRBJ2-1; D is perhaps TRBD2 (5 bases). The V end lost 0 bases, the J end lost 5 bases, and 8 bases lay between the germline ends. The CDR3 length is 14 residues. The CDR3 is CASSLAGAHNEQFF. Written as DNA, the CDR3 is TGTGCCAGCAGTTTAGCGGGAGCGCACAATGAGCAGTTCTTC.

CDR3 coding DNA: TGTGCCAGCTGTCCGGGGAACACAGATACGCAGTATTTT. Translating it yields CASCPGNTDTQYF. V gene TRBV18 combines with J gene TRBJ2-3, with D tentatively TRBD2 (5 bases). The CDR3 extends over 13 amino acids. The germline CDR1 and CDR2 sequences are KGHSH and LQKENI. Trimming stripped 7 bases from V and 2 bases from J, with 10 bases between.

The genes are TRBV5-1 and TRBJ1-3, with D possibly being TRBD1 (6 bases). Germline V gene sequence: CDR1 SGHRS, CDR2 YFSETQ. The CDR3 has 15 residues. Trimming cost V 1 base and J 4 bases, with 12 bases left between them. CDR3 nucleotide sequence: TGCGCCAGCAGCTTGAGTGGGACACGGGGAAACACCATATATTTT. Amino acid sequence: CASSLSGTRGNTIYF.

This rearrangement joins TRBV20-1 to TRBJ2-2; unclear D gene. The CDR3 runs to 12 residues. V gave up 6 bases and J gave up 4 bases, with 9 bases separating them. CDR1 and CDR2 from the germline V gene are DFQATT and SNEGSKA (reference sequence). The CDR3 coding sequence is TGCAGTGCCTCGCACACCACCGGGGAGCTGTTTTTT. Translation: CSASHTTGELFF.

This clonotype came up many times. This chain connects TRBV20-1 to TRBJ1-1; D ambiguous. Trimming took 5 bases from V and 0 from J, leaving 10 bases between them. The CDR3 has 13 residues. Germline V gene data show CDR1 as DFQATT and CDR2 as SNEGSKA (reference sequence). The CDR3 protein is CSALPLLNTEAFF. The CDR3 coding sequence is TGCAGTGCTTTGCCCCTTTTGAACACTGAAGCTTTCTTT.

The chain links TRBV7-9 to TRBJ2-3; D gene unclear. Trimming took off 1 base at V and 0 bases at J, with 11 bases between the two ends. The CDR3 runs 16 residues. Germline V lookup: CDR1 SEHNR, CDR2 FQNEAQ (reference sequence). CDR3 region: CASSLDWPLSTDTQYF. As DNA, the CDR3 is TGTGCCAGCAGCTTAGATTGGCCTCTCAGCACAGATACGCAGTATTTT. Supplemented by reference TRBV7-9 and TRBJ2-3, the full variable domain reads DTGVSQNPRHKITKRGQNVTFRCDPISEHNRLYWYRQTLGQGPEFLTYFQNEAQLEKSRLLSDRFSAERPKGSFSTLEIQRTEQGDSAMYLCASSLDWPLSTDTQYFGPGTRLTVL.

This clonotype was counted once. The CDR3 loop is CASSLVQEGYFQQYF. Written as DNA, the CDR3 is TGTGCCAGCAGCTTAGTCCAGGAAGGATACTTCCAGCAGTACTTC. The chain combines TRBV11-3 with TRBJ2-7; D is ambiguous. The length of the CDR3 is 15 residues. V was clipped by 1 base and J by 8 bases, with 18 bases between them. Germline CDR1 reads SGHNT; CDR2 reads YENEEA.